The 13 T cell receptor beta chains presented below share a single source sample, sequenced in a study of regulatory T cells in long-lasting Graves disease. Time point denoted: persistent/refractory GD, antithyroid drugs over 5 years with positive TRAb. The TCR library was prepared using RNA isolated from PBMCs. Combining iRepertoire HTBI primers with Arm-PCR of CDR3 regions, the authors built TCR beta libraries. TCRdb passed the multiplex PCR reads through MiXCR, listing each CDR3 protein once. Of fewer than 600,000 distinct CDR3 sequences listed, approximately 22% are singletons. Sequencing used peripheral blood mononuclear cells (PBMCs), obtained when the disease was refractory, from a patient treated with antithyroid drugs. The receptors stem from a female donor with Graves disease.

The chain links TRBV6-2 or TRBV6-3 to TRBJ2-2; D may be TRBD2 (5 bases). This CDR3 is 18 amino acids long. From germline, CDR1 is MNHEY and CDR2 SVGEGT. The V end lost 7 bases, the J end lost 3 bases, and 24 bases lay between the germline ends. The CDR3 region has the DNA TGTGCCAGCAATTTAAAGTGGAACCTCGGAGGTGACACCGGGGAGCTGTTTTTT. Translation gives CASNLKWNLGGDTGELFF.

The table lists this clonotype with a few counts. J is TRBJ2-2 and V is TRBV20-1, with 9 positions matching TRBD2. Germline loops: CDR1 DFQATT, CDR2 SNEGSKA (reference sequence). Trimming took 0 bases from V and 4 from J; bases not matched to a gene: 6. CDR3 length: 16 residues. CDR3 region: CSARDAGGGGTGELFF. CDR3 nucleotides: TGCAGTGCTAGAGATGCGGGGGGGGGCGGCACCGGGGAGCTGTTTTTT.

This clonotype was found a few times. This sequence joins TRBV7-2 and TRBJ2-5, with 10 bases aligning to TRBD2. CDR1 is SGHTA, CDR2 FQGNSA, per germline. With 4 bases clipped from V and 2 bases from J, the junction kept 10 bases outside the gene matches. This CDR3 has 17 residues. The CDR3 coding sequence is TGTGCCAGCAGCTCATCAACTCTAGCGGGGGAGCAAGAGACCCAGTACTTC. This gives the protein CASSSSTLAGEQETQYF. The full variable domain, with the rest looked up from reference TRBV7-2 and TRBJ2-5, is GAGVSQSPSNKVTEKGKDVELRCDPISGHTALYWYRQSLGQGLEFLIYFQGNSAPDKSGLPSDRFSAERTGGSVSTLTIQRTQQEDSAVYLCASSSSTLAGEQETQYFGPGTRLLVL.

The genes are TRBV7-9 and TRBJ1-1; TRBD1 matches at 10 bases. This CDR3 region has 15 residues. The germline CDR1 and CDR2 sequences are SEHNR and FQNEAQ (reference sequence). V lost 5 bases and J lost 11; bases outside the gene matches: 14. The CDR3 coding sequence is TGTGCCAGCAGCACGATCCATAACGACAGGGGGCTTGCTTTCTTT. It encodes CASSTIHNDRGLAFF.

This clonotype was observed a handful of times. The rearrangement joins TRBV9 to TRBJ1-4; D might be TRBD1 (5 bases). V was clipped by 0 bases and J by 8 bases, with 5 bases between them. The CDR3 sequence is 12 residues long. Germline assignment: CDR1 SGDLS and CDR2 YYNGEE. This CDR3 reads CASSVEGEKLFF. In nucleotides, the CDR3 is TGTGCCAGCAGCGTAGAGGGGGAAAAACTGTTTTTT.

By its share, this clonotype is medium-sized. This chain uses TRBV29-1 with TRBJ1-2; 7 positions match TRBD1. Germline trimming cut 5 bases from V and 3 bases from J; bases unmatched to any gene: 3. The CDR3 sequence is 12 residues long. Looked up from germline, CDR1 is SQVTM and CDR2 is ANQGSEA. CDR3: CSVSQGDYGYTF. CDR3 coding DNA: TGCAGCGTTTCGCAGGGGGACTATGGCTACACCTTC.

This clonotype was seen a handful of times. CDR3 nucleotides: TGTGCCAGCAGCTTCGAGAAATACGAGCAGTACTTC. Translated, it gives CASSFEKYEQYF. The rearrangement uses TRBV13 and TRBJ2-7; D is unresolved. This CDR3 has 12 amino acids. Between the trimmed V and J ends, which lost 3 bases and 4 bases, there was a span of 7 bases. Looked up from germline, CDR1 is PRHDT and CDR2 is FYEKMQ (reference sequence).

The table lists this clonotype with a few counts. The chain couples TRBV24-1 to TRBJ2-3; the match to TRBD2 covers 13 bases. This CDR3 has 23 residues. Losses at the gene ends were 0 bases for V and 4 bases for J; bases not matched to a gene: 21. Per the germline V gene, CDR1 is KGHDR and CDR2 is SFDVKD. As DNA, the CDR3 is TGTGCCACCAGTGATTTGCACGGACAGACCGGGACTAGCGGGATTGGGGCCCCAGATACGCAGTATTTT. Translation gives CATSDLHGQTGTSGIGAPDTQYF.

The V gene is TRBV20-1, the J gene TRBJ1-5; D is unresolved. The V gene's germline CDR1 is DFQATT and CDR2 SNEGSKA (reference sequence). V lost 1 base and J 0 bases, leaving 7 bases between the germline ends. The CDR3 is 14 residues long. The CDR3 here is CSARAPNSNQPQHF. As DNA, the CDR3 is TGCAGTGCTAGAGCCCCCAATAGCAATCAGCCCCAGCATTTT.

This clonotype has just a few counts. The chain uses TRBV11-2 and TRBJ2-3; D perhaps matches TRBD1 (6 bases). V shed 4 bases and J shed 0 bases, with 11 bases lying between them. Germline CDR1 and CDR2: SGHAT and FQNNGV. The CDR3 runs 15 residues. The CDR3 DNA follows: TGTGCCAGCAGCTCCGGACAGCCTAGCACAGATACGCAGTATTTT. Amino acids: CASSSGQPSTDTQYF. Full variable domain (outside the CDR3, taken from reference TRBV11-2 and TRBJ2-3): EAGVAQSPRYKIIEKRQSVAFWCNPISGHATLYWYQQILGQGPKLLIQFQNNGVVDDSQLPKDRFSAERLKGVDSTLKIQPAKLEDSAVYLCASSSGQPSTDTQYFGPGTRLTVL.

The chain has TRBV6-2 or TRBV6-3 and TRBJ1-6; TRBD1 might be the D (5 bases). This CDR3 contains 13 residues. V was shortened by 5 bases and J by 7 bases, with 9 bases between the two germline ends. Germline V gene sequence: CDR1 MNHEY, CDR2 SVGEGT. The CDR3 DNA reads TGTGCCAGCAGTCCCTCAGGGAATTCACCCCTCCACTTT. Residues: CASSPSGNSPLHF.

Regarding this clonotype: Since a much larger clone is just one base distant, this may be a read error. The gene calls are TRBV2 and TRBJ2-1; no definite D call. CDR1 SNHLY and CDR2 FYNNEI come from the germline V gene. The V gene lost 3 bases and the J gene lost 6 bases, with 9 bases spanning the gap. This CDR3 contains 13 residues. The CDR3 sequence is CASSDMEFNEQFF. The CDR3 nucleotides are TGTGCCAGCAGTGATATGGAGTTCAATGAGCAGTTCTTC. Complete variable domain (other parts from reference TRBV2 and TRBJ2-1): EPEVTQTPSHQVTQMGQEVILRCVPISNHLYFYWYRQILGQKVEFLVSFYNNEISEKSEIFDDQFSVERPDGSNFTLKIRSTKLEDSAMYFCASSDMEFNEQFFGPGTRLTVL.

V is TRBV18 and J is TRBJ1-6, with no clear D. CDR3 length: 12 amino acids. Germline V gene data show CDR1 as KGHSH and CDR2 as LQKENI. V was pared by 6 bases and J by 8 bases, with 8 bases between. In nucleotides, the CDR3 is TGTGCCAGCTCCCAGAGGGATTCACCCCTCCACTTT. Residues: CASSQRDSPLHF.